This TCR beta chain is drawn from a study of blood T cells in healthy people across ages. Overall study: Capturing about one barcoded beta molecule per two T cells was achieved by template switching. Study observations and caveats: Both higher diversity and more naive CD4+ cells marked long-lived donors when set against aged donors. Nothing was known about donor CMV status, and this possibly confounded expanded clonotype changes.

A second PCR of 7 to 11 cycles used a sample-barcoded 5' primer and a J-beta primer mix. In TCRdb, the 5' RACE reads were re-called with MiXCR into one record per CDR3 protein. The table lists around 1,000,000 distinct CDR3 sequences, roughly a quarter of them singletons, with 0.75% in the top ten. Points on this clonotype: The target antigen is unknown. A much larger clone lies one base from this, so it may be a read error.

Germline-derived CDR1 and CDR2 are SGHAT and FQNNGV. The V end lost 1 base, the J end lost 2 bases, and 12 bases lay between the germline ends. The CDR3 length is 15 residues. The sample was also linked to a second study, of T cells of mothers and their children. That work states: Whatever RNA was extracted went entirely into cDNA synthesis, at roughly 1.5 ug per 15 ul.

The source is a girl aged 2 to 9 in good health. The chain is built from TRBV11-2 and TRBJ2-7; D remains unclear. What was sequenced was blood. The CDR3 here is CASSLGLGITYEQYF. The CDR3 DNA reads TGTGCCAGCAGCTTAGGTCTGGGGATTACCTACGAGCAGTACTTC. Variable domain in full (rest from reference TRBV11-2 and TRBJ2-7): EAGVAQSPRYKIIEKRQSVAFWCNPISGHATLYWYQQILGQGPKLLIQFQNNGVVDDSQLPKDRFSAERLKGVDSTLKIQPAKLEDSAVYLCASSLGLGITYEQYFGPGTRLTVT.